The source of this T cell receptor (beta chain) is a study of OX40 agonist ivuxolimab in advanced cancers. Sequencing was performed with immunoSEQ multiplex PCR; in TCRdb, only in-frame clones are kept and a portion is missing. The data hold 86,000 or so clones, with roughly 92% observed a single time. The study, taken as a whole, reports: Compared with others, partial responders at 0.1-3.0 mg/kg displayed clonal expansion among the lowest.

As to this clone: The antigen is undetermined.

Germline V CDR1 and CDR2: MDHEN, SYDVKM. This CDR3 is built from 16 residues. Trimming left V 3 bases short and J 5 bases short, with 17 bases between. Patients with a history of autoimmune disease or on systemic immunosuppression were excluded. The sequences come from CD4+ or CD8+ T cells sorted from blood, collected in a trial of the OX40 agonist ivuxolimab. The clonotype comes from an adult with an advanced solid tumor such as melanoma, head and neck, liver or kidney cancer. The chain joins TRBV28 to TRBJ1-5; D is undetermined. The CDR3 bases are TGTGCCAGCAGTTTGGGAGGTGCGGGTAGGGATCAGCCCCAGCATTTT. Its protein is CASSLGGAGRDQPQHF.